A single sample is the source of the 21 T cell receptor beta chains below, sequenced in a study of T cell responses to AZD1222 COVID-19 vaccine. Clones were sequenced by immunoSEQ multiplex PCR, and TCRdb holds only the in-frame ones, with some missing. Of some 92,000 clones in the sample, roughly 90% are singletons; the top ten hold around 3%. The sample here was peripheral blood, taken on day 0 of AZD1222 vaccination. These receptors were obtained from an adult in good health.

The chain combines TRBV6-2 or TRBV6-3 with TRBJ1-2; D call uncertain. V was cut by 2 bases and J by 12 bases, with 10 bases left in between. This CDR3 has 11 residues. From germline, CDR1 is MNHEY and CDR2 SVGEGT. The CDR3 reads CASSYPNGHTF. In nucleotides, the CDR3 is TGTGCCAGCAGTTACCCTAACGGCCACACCTTC.

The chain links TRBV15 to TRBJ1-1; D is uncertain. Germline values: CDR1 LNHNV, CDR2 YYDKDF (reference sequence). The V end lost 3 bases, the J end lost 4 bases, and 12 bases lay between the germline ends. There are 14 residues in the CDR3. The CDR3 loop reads CATSSSGYRTEAFF. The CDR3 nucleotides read TGTGCCACCAGCAGCTCAGGTTATCGCACTGAAGCTTTCTTT.

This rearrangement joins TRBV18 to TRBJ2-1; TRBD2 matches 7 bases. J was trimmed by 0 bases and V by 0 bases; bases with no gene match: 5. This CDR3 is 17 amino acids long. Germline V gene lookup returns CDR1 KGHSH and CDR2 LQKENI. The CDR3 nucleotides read TGTGCCAGCTCACCACCGGTGGGGAGGGGCTCCTACAATGAGCAGTTCTTC. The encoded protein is CASSPPVGRGSYNEQFF.

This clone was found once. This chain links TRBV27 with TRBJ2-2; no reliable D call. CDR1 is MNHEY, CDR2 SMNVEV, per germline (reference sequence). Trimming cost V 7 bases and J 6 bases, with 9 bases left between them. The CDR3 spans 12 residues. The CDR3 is CASTRFPGELFF. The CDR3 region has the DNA TGTGCCAGCACTAGGTTTCCCGGGGAGCTGTTTTTT.

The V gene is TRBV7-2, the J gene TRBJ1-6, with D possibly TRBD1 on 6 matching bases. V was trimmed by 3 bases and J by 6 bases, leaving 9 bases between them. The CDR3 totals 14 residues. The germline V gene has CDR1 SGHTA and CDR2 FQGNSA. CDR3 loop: CASSFPGANSPLHF. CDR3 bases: TGTGCCAGCAGCTTTCCAGGGGCTAATTCACCCCTCCACTTT. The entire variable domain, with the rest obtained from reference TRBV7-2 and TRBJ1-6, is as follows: GAGVSQSPSNKVTEKGKDVELRCDPISGHTALYWYRQSLGQGLEFLIYFQGNSAPDKSGLPSDRFSAERTGGSVSTLTIQRTQQEDSAVYLCASSFPGANSPLHFGNGTRLTVT.

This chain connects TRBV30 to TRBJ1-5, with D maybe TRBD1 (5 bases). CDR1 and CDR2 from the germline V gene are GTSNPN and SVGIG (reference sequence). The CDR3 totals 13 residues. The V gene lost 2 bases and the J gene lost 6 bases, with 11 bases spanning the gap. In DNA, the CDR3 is TGTGCCTGGAGTACCCAGGGAGGTCAGCCCCAGCATTTT. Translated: CAWSTQGGQPQHF.

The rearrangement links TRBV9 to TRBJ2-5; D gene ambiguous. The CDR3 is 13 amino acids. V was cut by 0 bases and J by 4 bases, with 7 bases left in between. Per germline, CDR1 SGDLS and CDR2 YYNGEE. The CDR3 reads CASSVEVRETQYF. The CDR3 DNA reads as TGTGCCAGCAGCGTAGAAGTCAGAGAGACCCAGTACTTC.

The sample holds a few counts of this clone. As DNA, the CDR3 is TGTGCCAGCAGCGAAGGGACTAGCGGGAGTGAGCAGTTCTTC. Translated: CASSEGTSGSEQFF. The chain couples TRBV7-3 to TRBJ2-1, with 14 bases that match TRBD2. V lost 5 bases, J lost 9 bases, and 3 bases stayed unmatched. The CDR3 has 14 residues. The germline V gene encodes CDR1 SGHTA and CDR2 FQGTGA.

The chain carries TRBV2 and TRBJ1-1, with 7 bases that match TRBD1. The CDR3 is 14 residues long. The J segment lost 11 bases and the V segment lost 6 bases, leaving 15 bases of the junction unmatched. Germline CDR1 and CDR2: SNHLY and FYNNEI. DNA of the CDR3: TGTGCCAGCAGACCGACAGGGATTAATTTTGAGGCTTTCTTT. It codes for CASRPTGINFEAFF.

The CDR3 DNA sequence: TGTGCCAGCAGTTTAAGTGGCGGAAGGGATTTCCAATACGAGCAGTACTTC. Residues: CASSLSGGRDFQYEQYF. V gene TRBV28 combines with J gene TRBJ2-7; unclear D gene. From germline, CDR1 is MDHEN and CDR2 SYDVKM. V was shortened by 2 bases and J by 4 bases, with 21 bases between the two germline ends. This CDR3 is built from 17 residues.

The CDR3 spells CASSLGVNRGYNSPLHF. The CDR3 nucleotides are TGTGCCAGCAGTTTAGGGGTAAACAGGGGATATAATTCACCCCTCCACTTT. V is TRBV28 and J is TRBJ1-6; 7 bases are a match to TRBD1. Germline V gene data show CDR1 as MDHEN and CDR2 as SYDVKM. CDR3 size: 17 residues. Germline trimming cut 2 bases from V and 4 bases from J; bases unmatched to any gene: 8.

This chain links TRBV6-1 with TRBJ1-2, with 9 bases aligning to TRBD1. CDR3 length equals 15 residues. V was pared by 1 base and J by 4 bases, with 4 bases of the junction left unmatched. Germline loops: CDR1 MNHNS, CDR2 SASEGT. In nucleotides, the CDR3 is TGTGCCAGCAGTGAAGTGGGGACAGGGATCTATGGCTACACCTTC. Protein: CASSEVGTGIYGYTF.

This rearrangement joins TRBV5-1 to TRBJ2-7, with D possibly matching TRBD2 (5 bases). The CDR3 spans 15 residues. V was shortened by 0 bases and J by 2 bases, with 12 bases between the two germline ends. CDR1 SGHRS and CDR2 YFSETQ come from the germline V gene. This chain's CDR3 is CASSLVRADTYEQYF. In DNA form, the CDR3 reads TGCGCCAGCAGCTTGGTTCGAGCGGATACCTACGAGCAGTACTTC. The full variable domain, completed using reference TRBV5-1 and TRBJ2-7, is KAGVTQTPRYLIKTRGQQVTLSCSPISGHRSVSWYQQTPGQGLQFLFEYFSETQRNKGNFPGRFSGRQFSNSRSEMNVSTLELGDSALYLCASSLVRADTYEQYFGPGTRLTVT.

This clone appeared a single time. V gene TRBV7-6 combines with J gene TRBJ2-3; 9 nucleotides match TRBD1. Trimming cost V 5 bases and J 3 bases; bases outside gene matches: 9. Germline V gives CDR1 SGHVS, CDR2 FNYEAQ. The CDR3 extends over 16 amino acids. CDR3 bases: TGTGCCAGCAGCCCAGACCTGGGACAGGGTACAGATACGCAGTATTTT. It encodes CASSPDLGQGTDTQYF.

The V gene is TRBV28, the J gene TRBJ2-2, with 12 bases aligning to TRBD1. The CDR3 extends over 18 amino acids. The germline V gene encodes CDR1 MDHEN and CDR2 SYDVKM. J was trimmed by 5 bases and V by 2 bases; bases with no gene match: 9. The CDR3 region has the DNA TGTGCCAGCAGTTTACGAATGGGGACAGGGGGCAAAACCGGGGAGCTGTTTTTT. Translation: CASSLRMGTGGKTGELFF. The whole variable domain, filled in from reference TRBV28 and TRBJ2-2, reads DVKVTQSSRYLVKRTGEKVFLECVQDMDHENMFWYRQDPGLGLRLIYFSYDVKMKEKGDIPEGYSVSREKKERFSLILESASTNQTSMYLCASSLRMGTGGKTGELFFGEGSRLTVL.

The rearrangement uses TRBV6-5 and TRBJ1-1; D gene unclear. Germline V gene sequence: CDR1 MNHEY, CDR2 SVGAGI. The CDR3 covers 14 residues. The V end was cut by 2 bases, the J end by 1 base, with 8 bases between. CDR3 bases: TGTGCCAGCAGTTACCTTTTGGGGAACACTGAAGCTTTCTTT. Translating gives CASSYLLGNTEAFF.

The CDR3 reads CASSQGSQGANTGELFF. The DNA of the CDR3 is TGCGCCAGCAGTCAAGGGTCACAGGGGGCGAACACCGGGGAGCTGTTTTTT. The V call is TRBV23-1, the J call TRBJ2-2; 8 positions agree with TRBD1. TRBV23-1 is annotated as an ORF whose role is uncertain. The length of the CDR3 is 17 residues. V shed 2 bases, J shed 0 bases, and the junction held 5 bases outside the gene matches.

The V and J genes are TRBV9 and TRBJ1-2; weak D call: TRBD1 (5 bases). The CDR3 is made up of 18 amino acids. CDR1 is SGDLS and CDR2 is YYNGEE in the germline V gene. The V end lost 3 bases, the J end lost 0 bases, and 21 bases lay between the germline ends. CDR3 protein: CASSDSPGEEISNYGYTF. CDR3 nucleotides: TGTGCCAGCAGCGATTCCCCGGGGGAGGAAATTTCTAACTATGGCTACACCTTC.

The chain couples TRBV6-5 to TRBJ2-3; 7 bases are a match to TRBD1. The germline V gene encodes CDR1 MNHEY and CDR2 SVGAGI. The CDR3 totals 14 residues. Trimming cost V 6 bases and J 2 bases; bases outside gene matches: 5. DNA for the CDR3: TGTGCCAGCAGCTCCGGGACAGCCACAGATACGCAGTATTTT. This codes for CASSSGTATDTQYF.

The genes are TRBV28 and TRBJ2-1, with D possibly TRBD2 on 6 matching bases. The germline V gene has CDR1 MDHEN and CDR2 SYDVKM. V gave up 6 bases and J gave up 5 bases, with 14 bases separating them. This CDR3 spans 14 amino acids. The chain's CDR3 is CASSPPGGHNEQFF. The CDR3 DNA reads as TGTGCCAGCAGCCCTCCCGGGGGTCACAATGAGCAGTTCTTC.

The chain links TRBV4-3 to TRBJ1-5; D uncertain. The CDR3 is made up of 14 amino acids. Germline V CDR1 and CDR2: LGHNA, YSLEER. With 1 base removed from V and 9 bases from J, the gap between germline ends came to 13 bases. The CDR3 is CASSQGHGLMPQHF. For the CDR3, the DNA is TGCGCCAGCAGCCAAGGACACGGCCTCATGCCCCAGCATTTT.